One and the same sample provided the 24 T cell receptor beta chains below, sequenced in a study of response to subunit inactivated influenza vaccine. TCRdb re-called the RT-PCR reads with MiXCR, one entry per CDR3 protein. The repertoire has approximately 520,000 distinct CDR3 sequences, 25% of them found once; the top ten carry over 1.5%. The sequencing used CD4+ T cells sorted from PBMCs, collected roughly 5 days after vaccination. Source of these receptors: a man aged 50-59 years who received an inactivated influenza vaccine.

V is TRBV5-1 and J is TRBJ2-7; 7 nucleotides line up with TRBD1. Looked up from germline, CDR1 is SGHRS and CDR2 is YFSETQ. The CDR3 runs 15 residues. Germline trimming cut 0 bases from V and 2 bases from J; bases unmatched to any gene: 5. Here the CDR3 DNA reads TGCGCCAGCAGCTTGGCCCCGGGACAGACCTACGAGCAGTACTTC. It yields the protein CASSLAPGQTYEQYF.

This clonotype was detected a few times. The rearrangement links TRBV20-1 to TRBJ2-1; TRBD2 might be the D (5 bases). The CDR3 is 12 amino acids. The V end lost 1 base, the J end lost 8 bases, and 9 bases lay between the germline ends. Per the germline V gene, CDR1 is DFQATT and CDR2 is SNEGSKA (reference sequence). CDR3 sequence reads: CSARASEDEQFF. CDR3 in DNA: TGCAGTGCTAGAGCCTCGGAGGATGAGCAGTTCTTC.

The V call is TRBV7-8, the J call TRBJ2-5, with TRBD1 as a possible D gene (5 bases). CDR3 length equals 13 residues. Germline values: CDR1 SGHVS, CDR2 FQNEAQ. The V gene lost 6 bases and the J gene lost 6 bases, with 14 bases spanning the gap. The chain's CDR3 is CASSPQGVKTQYF. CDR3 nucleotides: TGTGCCAGCAGTCCCCAGGGTGTAAAGACCCAGTACTTC.

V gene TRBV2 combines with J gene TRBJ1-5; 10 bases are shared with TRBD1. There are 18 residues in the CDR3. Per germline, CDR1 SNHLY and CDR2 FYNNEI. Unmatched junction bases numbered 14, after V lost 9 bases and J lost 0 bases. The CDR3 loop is CASRRRWTGGGSNQPQHF. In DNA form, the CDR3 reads TGTGCCAGTCGCAGACGATGGACAGGGGGAGGTAGCAATCAGCCCCAGCATTTT.

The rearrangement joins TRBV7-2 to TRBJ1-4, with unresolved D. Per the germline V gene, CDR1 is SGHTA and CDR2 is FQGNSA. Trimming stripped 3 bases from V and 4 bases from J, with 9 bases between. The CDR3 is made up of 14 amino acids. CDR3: CASSLSTLNEKLFF. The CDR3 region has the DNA TGTGCCAGCAGCTTGTCAACCCTTAATGAAAAACTGTTTTTT.

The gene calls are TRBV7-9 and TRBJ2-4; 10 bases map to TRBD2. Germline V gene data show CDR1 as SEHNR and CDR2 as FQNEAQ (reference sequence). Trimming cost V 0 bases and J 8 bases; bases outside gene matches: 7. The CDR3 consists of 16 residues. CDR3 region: CASSLAPSGGKDIQYF. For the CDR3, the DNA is TGTGCCAGCAGCTTAGCACCTAGCGGGGGCAAGGACATTCAGTACTTC. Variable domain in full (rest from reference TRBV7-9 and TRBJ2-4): DTGVSQNPRHKITKRGQNVTFRCDPISEHNRLYWYRQTLGQGPEFLTYFQNEAQLEKSRLLSDRFSAERPKGSFSTLEIQRTEQGDSAMYLCASSLAPSGGKDIQYFGAGTRLSVL.

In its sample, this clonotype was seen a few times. CDR3 nucleotides: TGTGCCAGCAGCGCCCAGGGACTAGCCAACAATGAGCAGTTCTTC. The encoded protein is CASSAQGLANNEQFF. The V and J genes are TRBV5-5 and TRBJ2-1, with 9 bases lining up with TRBD2. The V and J ends lost 4 bases and 5 bases, in that order; junction bases with no gene match: 7. CDR1 is SGHKS, CDR2 YYEKEE, per germline (reference sequence). This CDR3 is 15 amino acids long. The full variable domain, completed using reference TRBV5-5 and TRBJ2-1, is DAGVTQSPTHLIKTRGQQVTLRCSPISGHKSVSWYQQVLGQGPQFIFQYYEKEERGRGNFPDRFSARQFPNYSSELNVNALLLGDSALYLCASSAQGLANNEQFFGPGTRLTVL.

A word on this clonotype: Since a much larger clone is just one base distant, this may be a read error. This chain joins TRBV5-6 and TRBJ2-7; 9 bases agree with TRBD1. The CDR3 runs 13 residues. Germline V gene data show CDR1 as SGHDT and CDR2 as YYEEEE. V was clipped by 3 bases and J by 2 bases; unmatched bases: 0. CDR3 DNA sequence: TGTGCCAGCAGCTGGGACAGGGCCTACGAGCAGTACTTC. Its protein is CASSWDRAYEQYF.

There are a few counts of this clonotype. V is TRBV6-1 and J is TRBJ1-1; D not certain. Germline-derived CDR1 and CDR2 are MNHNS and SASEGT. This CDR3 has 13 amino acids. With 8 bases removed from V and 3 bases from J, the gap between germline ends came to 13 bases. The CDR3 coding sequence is TGTGCCAGCGTGAGAGAGCTCTACACTGAAGCTTTCTTT. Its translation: CASVRELYTEAFF.

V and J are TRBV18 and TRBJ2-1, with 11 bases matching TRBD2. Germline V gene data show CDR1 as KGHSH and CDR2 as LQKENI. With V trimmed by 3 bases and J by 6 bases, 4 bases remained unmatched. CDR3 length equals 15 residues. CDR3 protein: CASSPRGLAANEQFF. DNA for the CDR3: TGTGCCAGCTCACCCCGGGGACTAGCGGCCAATGAGCAGTTCTTC.

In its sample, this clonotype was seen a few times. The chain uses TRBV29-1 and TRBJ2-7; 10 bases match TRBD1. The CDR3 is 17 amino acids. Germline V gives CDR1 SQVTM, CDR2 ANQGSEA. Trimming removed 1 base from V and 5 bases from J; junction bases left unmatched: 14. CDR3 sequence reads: CSVEGEGQGMARNEQYF. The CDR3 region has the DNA TGCAGCGTTGAAGGGGAGGGACAGGGGATGGCGAGGAACGAGCAGTACTTC.

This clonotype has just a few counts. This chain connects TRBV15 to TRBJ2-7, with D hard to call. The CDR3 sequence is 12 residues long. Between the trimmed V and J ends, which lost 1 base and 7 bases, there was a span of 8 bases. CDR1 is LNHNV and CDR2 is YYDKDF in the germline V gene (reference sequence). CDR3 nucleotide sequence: TGTGCCACCAGCAGAGGTAGGCGGGAGCAGTACTTC. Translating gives CATSRGRREQYF.

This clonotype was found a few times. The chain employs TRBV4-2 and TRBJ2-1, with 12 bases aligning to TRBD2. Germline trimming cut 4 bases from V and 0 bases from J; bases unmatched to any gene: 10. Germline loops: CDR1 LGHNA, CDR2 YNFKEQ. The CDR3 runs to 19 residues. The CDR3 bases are TGTGCCAGCAGCCCAGTCGGGCTAGCGGGGGGGATCTCCTACAATGAGCAGTTCTTC. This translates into CASSPVGLAGGISYNEQFF.

CDR3: CASSQGPRSGNGELFF. CDR3 sequence (DNA): TGCGCCAGCAGCCAAGGCCCCCGTAGCGGAAACGGGGAGCTGTTTTTT. This chain joins TRBV4-3 and TRBJ2-2; TRBD2 is a possible D gene (6 bases). Deletions cut 1 base from V and 7 bases from J, with 16 bases between. The length of the CDR3 is 16 residues. The germline gives CDR1 LGHNA, CDR2 YSLEER.

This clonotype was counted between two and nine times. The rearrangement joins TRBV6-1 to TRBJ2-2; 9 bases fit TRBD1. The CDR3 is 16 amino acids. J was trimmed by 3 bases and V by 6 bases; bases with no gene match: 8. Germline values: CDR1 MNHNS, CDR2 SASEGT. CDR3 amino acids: CASRPPGTGYTGELFF. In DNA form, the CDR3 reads TGTGCCAGCAGGCCCCCCGGGACAGGGTACACCGGGGAGCTGTTTTTT.

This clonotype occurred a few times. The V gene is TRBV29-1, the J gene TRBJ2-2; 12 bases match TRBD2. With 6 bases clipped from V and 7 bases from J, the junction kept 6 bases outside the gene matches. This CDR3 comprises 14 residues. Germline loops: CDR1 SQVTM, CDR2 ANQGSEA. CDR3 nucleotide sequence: TGCAGCGTCCGGACTAGCGGGATGGGCGGGGAGCTGTTTTTT. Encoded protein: CSVRTSGMGGELFF.

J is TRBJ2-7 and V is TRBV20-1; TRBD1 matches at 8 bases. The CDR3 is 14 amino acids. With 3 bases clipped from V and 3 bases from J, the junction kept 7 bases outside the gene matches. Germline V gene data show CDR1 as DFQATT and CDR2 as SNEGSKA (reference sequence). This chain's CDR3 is CSASGDRLFYEQYF. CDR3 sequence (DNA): TGCAGTGCTAGCGGGGACAGGTTATTCTACGAGCAGTACTTC.

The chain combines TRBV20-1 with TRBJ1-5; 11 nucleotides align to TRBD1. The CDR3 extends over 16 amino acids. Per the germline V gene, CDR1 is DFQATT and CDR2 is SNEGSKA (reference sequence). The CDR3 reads CSAYPKDRGPRQPQHF. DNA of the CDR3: TGCAGCGCGTACCCGAAGGACAGGGGGCCACGTCAGCCCCAGCATTTT.

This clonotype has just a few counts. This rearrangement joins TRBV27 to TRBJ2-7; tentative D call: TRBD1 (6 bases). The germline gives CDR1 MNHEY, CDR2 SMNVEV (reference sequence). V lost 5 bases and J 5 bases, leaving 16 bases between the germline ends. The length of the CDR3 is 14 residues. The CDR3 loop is CASSPRQVSHEQYF. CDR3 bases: TGTGCCAGCAGTCCCAGACAGGTTTCTCACGAGCAGTACTTC.

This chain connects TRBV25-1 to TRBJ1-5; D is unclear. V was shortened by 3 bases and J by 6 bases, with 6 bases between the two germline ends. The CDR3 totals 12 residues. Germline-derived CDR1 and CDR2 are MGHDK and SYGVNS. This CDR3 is CASSEGGQPQHF. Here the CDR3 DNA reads TGTGCCAGCAGTGAGGGAGGTCAGCCCCAGCATTTT.

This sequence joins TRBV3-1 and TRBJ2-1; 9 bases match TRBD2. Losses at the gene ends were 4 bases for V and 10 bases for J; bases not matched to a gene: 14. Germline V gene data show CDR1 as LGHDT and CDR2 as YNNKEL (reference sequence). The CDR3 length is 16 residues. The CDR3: CASSPSLAGRTEEQFF. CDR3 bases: TGTGCCAGCAGCCCATCTCTAGCGGGACGTACCGAAGAGCAGTTCTTC.

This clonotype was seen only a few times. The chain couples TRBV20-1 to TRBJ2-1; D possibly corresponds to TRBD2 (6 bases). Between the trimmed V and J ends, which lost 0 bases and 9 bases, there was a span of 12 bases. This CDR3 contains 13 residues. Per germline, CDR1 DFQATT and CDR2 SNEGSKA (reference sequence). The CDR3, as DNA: TGCAGTGCTAGAGATCTCCGGGGGAGTGAGCAGTTCTTC. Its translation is CSARDLRGSEQFF.

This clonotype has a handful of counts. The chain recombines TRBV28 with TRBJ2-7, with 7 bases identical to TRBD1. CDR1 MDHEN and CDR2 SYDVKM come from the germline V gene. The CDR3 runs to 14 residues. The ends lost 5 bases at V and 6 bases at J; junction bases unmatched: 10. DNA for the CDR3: TGTGCCAGCAGTCCGACGGGACAGCCACCCGAGCAGTACTTC. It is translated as CASSPTGQPPEQYF.

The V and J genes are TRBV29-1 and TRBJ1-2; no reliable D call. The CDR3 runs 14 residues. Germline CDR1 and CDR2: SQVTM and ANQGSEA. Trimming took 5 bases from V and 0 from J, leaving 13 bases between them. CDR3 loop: CSVFVRSSNYGYTF. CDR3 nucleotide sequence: TGCAGCGTTTTTGTTCGGTCGTCTAACTATGGCTACACCTTC. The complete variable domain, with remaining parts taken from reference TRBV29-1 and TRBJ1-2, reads SAVISQKPSRDICQRGTSLTIQCQVDSQVTMMFWYRQQPGQSLTLIATANQGSEATYESGFVIDKFPISRPNLTFSTLTVSNMSPEDSSIYLCSVFVRSSNYGYTFGSGTRLTVV.